The 20 T cell receptor beta chains in this list originate from one sample, sequenced in a study of T cell changes during pregnancy in multiple sclerosis. This table comes from immunoSEQ multiplex PCR, and its TCRdb copy is limited to in-frame clones, with some not included. The sample holds roughly 40,000 clones, around 93% seen once. Sample: CD4+ T cells from peripheral blood mononuclear cells, taken before pregnancy. The receptors were sampled from a female donor with multiple sclerosis, enrolled in a pregnancy study.

V usage is TRBV6-1 and J usage is TRBJ1-1; TRBD1 matches at 7 bases. Germline assignment: CDR1 MNHNS and CDR2 SASEGT. This CDR3 region has 13 residues. Trimming removed 6 bases from V and 6 bases from J; junction bases left unmatched: 7. The CDR3 reads CASRPGTAAEAFF. CDR3 in DNA: TGTGCCAGCAGGCCCGGGACAGCAGCTGAAGCTTTCTTT.

The rearrangement joins TRBV6-4 to TRBJ1-2; TRBD1 matches at 11 bases. The V gene end was trimmed by 6 bases and the J gene end by 7 bases; junction bases not matched to a gene: 4. The germline CDR1 and CDR2 sequences are MRHNA and SNTAGT. The CDR3 consists of 13 residues. In nucleotides, the CDR3 is TGTGCCAGCAGCTCGGACAGGGGGCTTGGCTACACCTTC. Protein product: CASSSDRGLGYTF.

The J gene is TRBJ2-5, the V gene TRBV15; 9 bases are a match to TRBD2. This CDR3 region has 16 residues. V gave up 1 base and J gave up 5 bases; unmatched junction bases: 8. Germline V gene lookup returns CDR1 LNHNV and CDR2 YYDKDF (reference sequence). Here the CDR3 reads CATSRVGRGRGETQYF. In nucleotides, the CDR3 is TGTGCCACCAGCAGAGTCGGGCGCGGGAGGGGGGAGACCCAGTACTTC.

The J gene is TRBJ2-2, the V gene TRBV9, with D perhaps matching TRBD2 (6 bases). The CDR3 consists of 15 residues. V was pared by 0 bases and J by 3 bases, with 9 bases between. The V gene's germline CDR1 is SGDLS and CDR2 YYNGEE. The CDR3 region is CASSVGLVDTGELFF. The CDR3 DNA sequence: TGTGCCAGCAGCGTAGGACTAGTGGACACCGGGGAGCTGTTTTTT.

The gene calls are TRBV7-2 and TRBJ1-2; 11 nucleotides align to TRBD1. Unmatched junction bases numbered 4, after V lost 1 base and J lost 6 bases. The CDR3 has 15 amino acids. Germline V gives CDR1 SGHTA, CDR2 FQGNSA. The CDR3 loop is CASSLVGTGGNGYTF. CDR3 nucleotide sequence: TGTGCCAGCAGCTTAGTCGGGACAGGGGGGAATGGCTACACCTTC. Complete variable domain (other parts from reference TRBV7-2 and TRBJ1-2): GAGVSQSPSNKVTEKGKDVELRCDPISGHTALYWYRQSLGQGLEFLIYFQGNSAPDKSGLPSDRFSAERTGGSVSTLTIQRTQQEDSAVYLCASSLVGTGGNGYTFGSGTRLTVV.

V gene TRBV5-4 combines with J gene TRBJ2-1, with a weak D call TRBD2 (7 bases). V lost 1 base to trimming and J lost 3 bases, with 17 bases between them. The CDR3 consists of 17 residues. The germline V gene encodes CDR1 SGHNT and CDR2 YYREEE (reference sequence). The CDR3 sequence: CASSLTAGASFYNEQFF. The CDR3, as DNA: TGTGCCAGCAGCTTGACCGCGGGGGCCTCTTTCTACAATGAGCAGTTCTTC. The full variable domain, completed using reference TRBV5-4 and TRBJ2-1, is ETGVTQSPTHLIKTRGQQVTLRCSSQSGHNTVSWYQQALGQGPQFIFQYYREEENGRGNFPPRFSGLQFPNYSSELNVNALELDDSALYLCASSLTAGASFYNEQFFGPGTRLTVL.

The chain carries TRBV2 and TRBJ2-1, with D possibly being TRBD1 (5 bases). Germline CDR1 SNHLY, CDR2 FYNNEI. V was trimmed by 5 bases and J by 9 bases, leaving 14 bases between them. The CDR3 contains 13 residues. The chain's CDR3 is CASSTGLQGEQFF. CDR3 sequence (DNA): TGTGCCAGCAGTACGGGCCTTCAGGGTGAGCAGTTCTTC.

This chain connects TRBV11-1 to TRBJ2-7; D perhaps matches TRBD2 (5 bases). CDR1 and CDR2 (germline): SGHAT, FQDESV (reference sequence). V lost 2 bases, J lost 0 bases, and 14 bases lay in between. The CDR3 length is 16 residues. CDR3 nucleotides: TGTGCCAGCAGCTTAAGAGGGTCTTACAGCTCCTACGAGCAGTACTTC. Translation: CASSLRGSYSSYEQYF.

This chain connects TRBV10-3 to TRBJ1-3, with 8 bases lining up with TRBD1. Per germline, CDR1 ENHRY and CDR2 SYGVKD. V shed 2 bases and J 0 bases; nucleotides not matched to a gene: 15. The CDR3 sequence is 20 residues long. The CDR3 sequence is CAISEPQGAGNKNSGNTIYF. The CDR3 nucleotides are TGTGCCATCAGTGAGCCCCAGGGGGCCGGGAACAAAAACTCTGGAAACACCATATATTTT.

The chain recombines TRBV5-1 with TRBJ2-7, with 7 bases matching TRBD1. The ends lost 4 bases at V and 1 base at J; junction bases unmatched: 14. Germline CDR1 SGHRS, CDR2 YFSETQ. This CDR3 is 17 amino acids long. The DNA for the CDR3 is TGCGCCAGCAGCCTCCGGGACAGAGGATTTCGGTCCTACGAGCAGTACTTC. Translated: CASSLRDRGFRSYEQYF.

CDR3 nucleotide sequence: TGTGCCAGTAGTATCTTGTTCGCTAACTATGGCTACACCTTC. This codes for CASSILFANYGYTF. This chain links TRBV19 with TRBJ1-2; D unclear. The germline V and J ends were trimmed by 3 bases and 0 bases, with 8 bases remaining between them. The CDR3 contains 14 residues. The germline gives CDR1 LNHDA, CDR2 SQIVND (reference sequence).

This clone has a single count. The V gene is TRBV27, the J gene TRBJ1-2, with 7 positions matching TRBD1. The V gene's germline CDR1 is MNHEY and CDR2 SMNVEV (reference sequence). V lost 1 base, J lost 5 bases, and 7 bases stayed unmatched. The CDR3 has 15 amino acids. CDR3 bases: TGTGCCAGCAGTTTATTCTCGGGACAGCTTTATGGCTACACCTTC. Its translation: CASSLFSGQLYGYTF.

The V gene is TRBV2, the J gene TRBJ1-5; 7 bases fit TRBD1. Per germline, CDR1 SNHLY and CDR2 FYNNEI. The CDR3 totals 15 residues. The V segment lost 7 bases and the J segment 4 bases; nucleotides outside the gene matches: 10. For the CDR3, the DNA is TGTGCCAGCATGGAACAGGGGCTCACTAATCAGCCCCAGCATTTT. It yields the protein CASMEQGLTNQPQHF.

The rearrangement uses TRBV19 and TRBJ1-2, with D perhaps TRBD1 (6 bases). Trimming removed 5 bases from V and 7 bases from J, with 14 bases in between. The CDR3 sequence is 13 residues long. CDR1 and CDR2 from the germline V gene are LNHDA and SQIVND (reference sequence). For the CDR3, the DNA is TGTGCCAGTAGTTTACAGGGTCCAGCTGGCTACACCTTC. Translation gives CASSLQGPAGYTF.

This clone was recorded once. V and J are TRBV6-1 and TRBJ1-1; D is uncertain. The germline gives CDR1 MNHNS, CDR2 SASEGT. The CDR3 length is 13 residues. The V gene lost 7 bases and the J gene lost 1 base, with 10 bases spanning the gap. The DNA of the CDR3 is TGTGCCAGCATTATTTTCTGGAACACTGAAGCTTTCTTT. Translated: CASIIFWNTEAFF.

This clone counts as medium-sized. The V gene is TRBV7-6, the J gene TRBJ1-2; D not certain. The CDR3 loop spans 15 amino acids. V was cut by 1 base and J by 4 bases, with 13 bases left in between. Germline values: CDR1 SGHVS, CDR2 FNYEAQ. Here the CDR3 reads CASSLDAGSGYGYTF. The CDR3 DNA reads as TGTGCCAGCAGCTTAGACGCGGGGTCCGGCTATGGCTACACCTTC. Supplemented by reference TRBV7-6 and TRBJ1-2, the full variable domain reads GAGVSQSPRYKVTKRGQDVALRCDPISGHVSLYWYRQALGQGPEFLTYFNYEAQQDKSGLPNDRFSAERPEGSISTLTIQRTEQRDSAMYRCASSLDAGSGYGYTFGSGTRLTVV.

The chain joins TRBV4-1 to TRBJ1-5, with D uncertain. The V end was cut by 1 base, the J end by 4 bases, with 17 bases between. Germline V gene sequence: CDR1 MGHRA, CDR2 YSYEKL. The length of the CDR3 is 17 residues. The CDR3 spells CASSQVTAPELNQPQHF. The CDR3, as DNA: TGCGCCAGCAGCCAAGTAACAGCCCCCGAGCTTAATCAGCCCCAGCATTTT.

The chain couples TRBV7-2 to TRBJ2-7; TRBD2 is a possible D gene (6 bases). V was trimmed by 3 bases and J by 3 bases, leaving 12 bases between them. The germline gives CDR1 SGHTA, CDR2 FQGNSA. The CDR3 contains 14 residues. As DNA, the CDR3 is TGTGCCAGCAGCTTCCCAGGAGGGCTCTACGAGCAGTACTTC. Translating it yields CASSFPGGLYEQYF.

V usage is TRBV5-6 and J usage is TRBJ1-2; the match to TRBD1 covers 9 bases. CDR3 length equals 11 residues. V trimming: 2 bases; J trimming: 12 bases; junction bases outside the gene matches: 2. Germline lookup yields CDR1 SGHDT and CDR2 YYEEEE. CDR3 coding DNA: TGTGCCAGCAGCTTACAGGGGGCAGACACCTTC. It codes for CASSLQGADTF.

This chain joins TRBV7-9 and TRBJ1-2; D possibly corresponds to TRBD1 (6 bases). This CDR3 has 12 amino acids. Germline V lookup: CDR1 SEHNR, CDR2 FQNEAQ (reference sequence). V shed 5 bases and J shed 6 bases, with 10 bases lying between them. The CDR3 DNA is TGTGCCAGCAGCCGAACAGGGAATGGCTACACCTTC. As protein: CASSRTGNGYTF.